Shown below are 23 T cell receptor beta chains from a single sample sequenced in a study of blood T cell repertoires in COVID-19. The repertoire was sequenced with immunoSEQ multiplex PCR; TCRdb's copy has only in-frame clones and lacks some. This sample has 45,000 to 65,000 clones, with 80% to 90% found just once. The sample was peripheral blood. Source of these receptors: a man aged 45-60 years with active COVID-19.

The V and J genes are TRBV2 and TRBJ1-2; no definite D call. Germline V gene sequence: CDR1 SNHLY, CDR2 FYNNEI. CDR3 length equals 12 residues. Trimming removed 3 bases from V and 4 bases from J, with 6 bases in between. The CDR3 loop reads CASSDYGYGYTF. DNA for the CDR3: TGTGCCAGCAGTGACTACGGCTATGGCTACACCTTC.

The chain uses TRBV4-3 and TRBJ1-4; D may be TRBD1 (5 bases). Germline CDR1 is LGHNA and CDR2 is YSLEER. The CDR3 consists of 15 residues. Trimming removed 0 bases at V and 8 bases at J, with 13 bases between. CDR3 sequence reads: CASSQDSQGWEKLFF. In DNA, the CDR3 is TGCGCCAGCAGCCAAGATAGTCAGGGTTGGGAAAAACTGTTTTTT.

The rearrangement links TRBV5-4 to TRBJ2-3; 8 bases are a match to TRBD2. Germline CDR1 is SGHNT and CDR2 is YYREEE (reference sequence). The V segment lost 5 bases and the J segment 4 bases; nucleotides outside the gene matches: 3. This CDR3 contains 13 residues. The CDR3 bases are TGTGCCAGCAGGCGGGGGGCCGCAGATACGCAGTATTTT. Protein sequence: CASRRGAADTQYF.

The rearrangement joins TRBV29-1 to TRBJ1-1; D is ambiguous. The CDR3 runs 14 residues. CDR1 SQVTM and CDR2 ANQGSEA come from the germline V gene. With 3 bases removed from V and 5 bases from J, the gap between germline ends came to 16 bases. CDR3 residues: CSVERDKVTTEAFF. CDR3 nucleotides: TGCAGCGTTGAGAGGGATAAGGTAACAACTGAAGCTTTCTTT.

The CDR3 DNA sequence: TGTGCCAGCAGCACCGGGTTGTCTGGGGCCAACGTCCTGACTTTC. Protein: CASSTGLSGANVLTF. The rearrangement joins TRBV7-6 to TRBJ2-6; D unresolved. The CDR3 is made up of 15 amino acids. Germline CDR1 is SGHVS and CDR2 is FNYEAQ. The germline V and J ends were trimmed by 5 bases and 1 base, with 9 bases remaining between them.

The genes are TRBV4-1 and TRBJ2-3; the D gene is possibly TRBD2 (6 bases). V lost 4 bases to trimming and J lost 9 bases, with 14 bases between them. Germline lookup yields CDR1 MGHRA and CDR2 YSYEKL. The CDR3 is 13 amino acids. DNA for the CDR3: TGCGCCAGCAGCCGACCGGGAGCCCCAACGCAGTATTTT. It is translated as CASSRPGAPTQYF.

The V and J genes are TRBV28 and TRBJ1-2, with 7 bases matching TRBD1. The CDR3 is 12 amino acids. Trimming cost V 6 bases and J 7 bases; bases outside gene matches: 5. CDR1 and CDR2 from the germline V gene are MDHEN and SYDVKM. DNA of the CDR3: TGTGCCAGCAGACAGGGGAATCTTGGCTACACCTTC. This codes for CASRQGNLGYTF.

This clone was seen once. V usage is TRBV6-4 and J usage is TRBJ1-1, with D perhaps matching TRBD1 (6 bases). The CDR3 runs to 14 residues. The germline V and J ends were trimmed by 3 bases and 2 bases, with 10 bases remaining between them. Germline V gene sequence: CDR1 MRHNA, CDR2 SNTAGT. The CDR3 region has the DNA TGTGCCAGCAGTGAGACAGGCATAAACACTGAAGCTTTCTTT. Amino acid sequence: CASSETGINTEAFF.

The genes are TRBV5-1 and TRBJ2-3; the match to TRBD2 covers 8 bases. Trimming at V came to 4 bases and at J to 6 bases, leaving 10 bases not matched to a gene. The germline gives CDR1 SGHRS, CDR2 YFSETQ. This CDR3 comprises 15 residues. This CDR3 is CASSAAGEGVDTQYF. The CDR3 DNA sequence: TGCGCCAGCAGCGCAGCGGGAGAGGGAGTGGATACGCAGTATTTT.

The CDR3 protein is CATSRTGNTEAFF. The CDR3 DNA reads as TGTGCCACCAGCAGAACAGGGAACACTGAAGCTTTCTTT. The chain recombines TRBV15 with TRBJ1-1; perhaps TRBD1 as D (5 bases). The CDR3 has 13 amino acids. The ends were cut back, 2 bases at V and 1 base at J, with 5 bases in the middle. Germline CDR1 is LNHNV and CDR2 is YYDKDF (reference sequence).

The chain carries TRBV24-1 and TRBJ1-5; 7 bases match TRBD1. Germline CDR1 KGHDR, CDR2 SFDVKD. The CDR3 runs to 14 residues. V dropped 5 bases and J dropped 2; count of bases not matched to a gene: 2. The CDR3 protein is CATSGDRGNQPQHF. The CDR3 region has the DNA TGTGCCACCAGTGGCGACAGGGGCAATCAGCCCCAGCATTTT.

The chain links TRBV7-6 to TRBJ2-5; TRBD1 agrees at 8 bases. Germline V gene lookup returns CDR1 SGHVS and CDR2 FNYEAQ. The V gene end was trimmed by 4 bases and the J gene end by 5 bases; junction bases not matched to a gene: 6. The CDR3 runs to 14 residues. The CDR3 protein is CASSSRDRRETQYF. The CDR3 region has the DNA TGTGCCAGCAGCTCCCGGGACAGGAGGGAGACCCAGTACTTC.

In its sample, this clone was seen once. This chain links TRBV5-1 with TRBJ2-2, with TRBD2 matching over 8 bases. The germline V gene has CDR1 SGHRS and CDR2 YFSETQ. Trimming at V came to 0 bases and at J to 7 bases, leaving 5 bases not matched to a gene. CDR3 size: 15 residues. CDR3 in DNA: TGCGCCAGCAGCTTGGCGAGCGGGAGAGTCGGGGAGCTGTTTTTT. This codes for CASSLASGRVGELFF.

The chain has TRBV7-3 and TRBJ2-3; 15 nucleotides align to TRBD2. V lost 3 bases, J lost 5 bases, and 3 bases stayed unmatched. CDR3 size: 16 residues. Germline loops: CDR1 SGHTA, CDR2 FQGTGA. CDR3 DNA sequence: TGTGCCAGCAGCTTGGGACTAGCGGGGGGTGGAGATACGCAGTATTTT. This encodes CASSLGLAGGGDTQYF.

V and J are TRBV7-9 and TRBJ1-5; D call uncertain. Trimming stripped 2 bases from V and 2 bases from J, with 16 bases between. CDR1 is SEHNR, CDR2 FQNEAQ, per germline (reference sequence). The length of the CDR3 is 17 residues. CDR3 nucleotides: TGTGCCAGCAGCTTATCCTATGGAGCCCAAGGCAATCAGCCCCAGCATTTT. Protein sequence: CASSLSYGAQGNQPQHF.

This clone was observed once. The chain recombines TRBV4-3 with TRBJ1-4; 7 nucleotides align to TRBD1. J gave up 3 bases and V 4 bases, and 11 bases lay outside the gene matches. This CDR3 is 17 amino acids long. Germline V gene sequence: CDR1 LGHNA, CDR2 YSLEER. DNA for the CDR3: TGCGCCAGCAGCCTTACTATCGCACAGGGGCCTAATGAAAAACTGTTTTTT. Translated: CASSLTIAQGPNEKLFF.

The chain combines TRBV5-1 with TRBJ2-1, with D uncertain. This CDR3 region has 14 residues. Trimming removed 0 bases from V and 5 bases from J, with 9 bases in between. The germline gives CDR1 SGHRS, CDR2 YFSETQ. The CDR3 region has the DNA TGCGCCAGCAGCTTGGAGCCGTCCCACAATGAGCAGTTCTTC. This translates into CASSLEPSHNEQFF.

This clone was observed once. Written as DNA, the CDR3 is TGTGCCACCAGTGTCCTAGCGGGAGGGGTGGAGACCCAGTACTTC. It is translated as CATSVLAGGVETQYF. The V call is TRBV24-1, the J call TRBJ2-5, with TRBD2 matching over 12 bases. This CDR3 is built from 15 residues. Germline lookup yields CDR1 KGHDR and CDR2 SFDVKD. The junction had 5 bases not matched to a gene; V was cut back by 5 bases and J by 5 bases.

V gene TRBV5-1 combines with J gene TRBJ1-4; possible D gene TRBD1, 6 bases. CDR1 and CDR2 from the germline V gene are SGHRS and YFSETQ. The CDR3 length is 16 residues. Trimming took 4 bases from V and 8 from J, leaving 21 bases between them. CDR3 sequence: CASSPGESGANEKLFF. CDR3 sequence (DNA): TGCGCCAGCAGCCCAGGGGAGTCTGGGGCGAACGAAAAACTGTTTTTT.

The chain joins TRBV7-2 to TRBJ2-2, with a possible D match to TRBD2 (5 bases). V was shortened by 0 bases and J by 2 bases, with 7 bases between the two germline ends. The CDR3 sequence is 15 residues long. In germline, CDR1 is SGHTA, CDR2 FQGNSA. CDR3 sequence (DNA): TGTGCCAGCAGCTTAGCGGGAGTTAACACCGGGGAGCTGTTTTTT. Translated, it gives CASSLAGVNTGELFF.

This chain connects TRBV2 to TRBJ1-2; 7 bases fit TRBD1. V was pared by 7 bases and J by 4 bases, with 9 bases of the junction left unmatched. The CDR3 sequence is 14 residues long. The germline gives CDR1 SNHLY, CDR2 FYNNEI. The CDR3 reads CASNQDRSFYGYTF. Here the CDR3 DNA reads TGTGCCAGCAACCAGGACAGGTCCTTCTATGGCTACACCTTC.

In DNA form, the CDR3 reads TGCGCCAGCAGCCAGCCTCGGCGCGGCGATGGCTACACCTTC. Translated, it gives CASSQPRRGDGYTF. The V gene is TRBV4-1, the J gene TRBJ1-2, with D uncertain. The CDR3 length is 14 residues. The V gene's germline CDR1 is MGHRA and CDR2 YSYEKL. V gave up 3 bases and J gave up 6 bases, with 14 bases separating them.

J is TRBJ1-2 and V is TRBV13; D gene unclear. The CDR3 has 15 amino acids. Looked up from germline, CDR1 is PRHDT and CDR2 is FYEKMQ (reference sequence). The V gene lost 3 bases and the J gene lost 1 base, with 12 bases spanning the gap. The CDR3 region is CASSFRTDFNYGYTF. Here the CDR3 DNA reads TGTGCCAGCAGCTTCAGGACGGACTTTAACTATGGCTACACCTTC.